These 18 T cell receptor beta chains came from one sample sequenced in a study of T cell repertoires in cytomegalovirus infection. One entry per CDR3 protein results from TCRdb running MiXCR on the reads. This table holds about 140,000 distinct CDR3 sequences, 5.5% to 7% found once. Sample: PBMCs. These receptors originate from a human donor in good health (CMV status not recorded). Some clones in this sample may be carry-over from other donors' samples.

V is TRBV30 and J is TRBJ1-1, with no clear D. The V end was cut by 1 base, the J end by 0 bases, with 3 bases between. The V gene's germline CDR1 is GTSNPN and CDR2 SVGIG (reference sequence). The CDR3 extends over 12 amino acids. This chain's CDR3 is CAWSDLNTEAFF. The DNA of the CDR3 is TGTGCCTGGAGTGACTTGAACACTGAAGCTTTCTTT. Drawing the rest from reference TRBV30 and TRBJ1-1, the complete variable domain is SQTIHQWPATLVQPVGSPLSLECTVEGTSNPNLYWYRQAAGRGLQLLFYSVGIGQISSEVPQNLSASRPQDRQFILSSKKLLLSDSGFYLCAWSDLNTEAFFGQGTRLTVV.

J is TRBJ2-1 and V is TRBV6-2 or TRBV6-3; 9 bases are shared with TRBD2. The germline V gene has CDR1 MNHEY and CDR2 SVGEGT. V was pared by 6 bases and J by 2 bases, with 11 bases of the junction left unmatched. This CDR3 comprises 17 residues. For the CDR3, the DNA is TGTGCCAGCAGGACCAGCGGGGGGCGGGGTCCCTACAATGAGCAGTTCTTC. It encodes CASRTSGGRGPYNEQFF.

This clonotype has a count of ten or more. CDR3 DNA: TGTGCCATCAGTGACATGGGGGGAGAGCCGCAGTATTTT. It encodes CAISDMGGEPQYF. The chain joins TRBV10-3 to TRBJ2-3; weak D call: TRBD2 (6 bases). Germline values: CDR1 ENHRY, CDR2 SYGVKD. The CDR3 contains 13 residues. Trimming removed 3 bases at V and 10 bases at J, with 14 bases between.

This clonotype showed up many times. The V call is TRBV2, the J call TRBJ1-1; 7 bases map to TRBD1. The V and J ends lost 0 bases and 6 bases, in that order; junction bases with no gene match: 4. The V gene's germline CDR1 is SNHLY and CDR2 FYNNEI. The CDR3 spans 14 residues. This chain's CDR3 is CASSEANRGSEAFF. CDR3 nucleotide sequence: TGTGCCAGCAGTGAAGCGAACAGGGGATCTGAAGCTTTCTTT.

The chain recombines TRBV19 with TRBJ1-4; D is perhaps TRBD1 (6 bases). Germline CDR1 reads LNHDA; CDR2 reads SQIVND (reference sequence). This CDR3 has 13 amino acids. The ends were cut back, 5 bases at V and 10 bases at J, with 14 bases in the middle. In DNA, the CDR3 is TGTGCCAGTAGTCGCCGCACAGGGTTAAAACTGTTTTTT. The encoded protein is CASSRRTGLKLFF.

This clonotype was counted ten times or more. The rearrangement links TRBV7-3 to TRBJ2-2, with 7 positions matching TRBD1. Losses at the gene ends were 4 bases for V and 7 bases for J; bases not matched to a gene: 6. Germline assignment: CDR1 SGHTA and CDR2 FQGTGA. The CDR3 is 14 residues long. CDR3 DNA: TGTGCCAGCAGCTCTTCCCAGGGGGTCGGGGAGCTGTTTTTT. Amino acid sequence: CASSSSQGVGELFF.

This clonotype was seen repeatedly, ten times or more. Written as DNA, the CDR3 is TGCAGCGCCGTACCGGGGGCCACTGAAGCTTTCTTT. Translation: CSAVPGATEAFF. This chain links TRBV29-1 with TRBJ1-1; the D gene is possibly TRBD1 (6 bases). There are 12 residues in the CDR3. Germline CDR1 reads SQVTM; CDR2 reads ANQGSEA. V lost 7 bases, J lost 4 bases, and 13 bases lay in between.

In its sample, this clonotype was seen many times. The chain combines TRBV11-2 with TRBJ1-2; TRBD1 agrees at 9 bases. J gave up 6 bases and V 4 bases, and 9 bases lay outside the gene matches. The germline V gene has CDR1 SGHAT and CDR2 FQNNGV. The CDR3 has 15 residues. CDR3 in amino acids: CASSYDRGKIDGYTF. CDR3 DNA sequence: TGTGCCAGCAGCTATGACAGGGGGAAGATTGATGGCTACACCTTC.

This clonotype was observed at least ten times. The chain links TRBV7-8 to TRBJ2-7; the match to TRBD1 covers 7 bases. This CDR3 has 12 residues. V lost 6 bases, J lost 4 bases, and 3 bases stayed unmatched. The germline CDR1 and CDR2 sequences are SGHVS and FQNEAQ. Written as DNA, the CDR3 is TGTGCCAGCAGGGACAGGCGGTACGAGCAGTACTTC. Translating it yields CASRDRRYEQYF.

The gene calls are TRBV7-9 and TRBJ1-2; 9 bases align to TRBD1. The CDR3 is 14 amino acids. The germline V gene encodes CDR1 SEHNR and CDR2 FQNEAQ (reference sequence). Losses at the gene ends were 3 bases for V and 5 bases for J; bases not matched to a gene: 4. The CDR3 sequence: CASSLGDRVYGYTF. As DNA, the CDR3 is TGTGCCAGCAGCTTGGGGGACAGGGTGTATGGCTACACCTTC.

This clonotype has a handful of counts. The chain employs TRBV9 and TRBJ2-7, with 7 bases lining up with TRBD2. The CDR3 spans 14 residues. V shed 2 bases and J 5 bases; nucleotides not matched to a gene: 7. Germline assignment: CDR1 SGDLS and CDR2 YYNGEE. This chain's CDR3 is CASSVGGIANEQYF. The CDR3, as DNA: TGTGCCAGCAGCGTCGGGGGGATCGCAAACGAGCAGTACTTC.

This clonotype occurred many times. The CDR3 DNA reads TGTGCCAGCAGTCGGGACAGGAACAATGAGCAGTTCTTC. Amino acids: CASSRDRNNEQFF. The J gene is TRBJ2-1, the V gene TRBV2, with TRBD1 identical over 8 bases. Germline CDR1 SNHLY, CDR2 FYNNEI. The junction had 2 bases not matched to a gene; V was cut back by 5 bases and J by 5 bases. There are 13 residues in the CDR3.

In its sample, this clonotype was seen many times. The CDR3, as DNA: TGTGCCAGCAGCTTAGTGTCCCCCGGTTACAATGAGCAGTTCTTC. Protein sequence: CASSLVSPGYNEQFF. The chain has TRBV7-2 and TRBJ2-1; D not certain. V was clipped by 1 base and J by 4 bases, with 11 bases between them. Per the germline V gene, CDR1 is SGHTA and CDR2 is FQGNSA. There are 15 residues in the CDR3. Full variable domain (remainder filled in from reference TRBV7-2 and TRBJ2-1): GAGVSQSPSNKVTEKGKDVELRCDPISGHTALYWYRQSLGQGLEFLIYFQGNSAPDKSGLPSDRFSAERTGGSVSTLTIQRTQQEDSAVYLCASSLVSPGYNEQFFGPGTRLTVL.

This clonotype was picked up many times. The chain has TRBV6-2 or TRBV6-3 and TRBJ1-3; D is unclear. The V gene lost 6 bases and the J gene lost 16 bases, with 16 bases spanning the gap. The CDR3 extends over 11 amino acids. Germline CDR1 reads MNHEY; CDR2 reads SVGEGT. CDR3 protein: CASRTMWALYF. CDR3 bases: TGTGCCAGCAGAACGATGTGGGCTTTGTATTTT.

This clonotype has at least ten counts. The CDR3 loop is CASSLAGNTEAFF. The CDR3 DNA reads as TGTGCCAGCAGTTTGGCAGGGAACACTGAAGCTTTCTTT. This chain joins TRBV12-3 or TRBV12-4 and TRBJ1-1; D uncertain. V dropped 3 bases and J dropped 1 base, with 6 bases sitting between them. The CDR3 sequence is 13 residues long.

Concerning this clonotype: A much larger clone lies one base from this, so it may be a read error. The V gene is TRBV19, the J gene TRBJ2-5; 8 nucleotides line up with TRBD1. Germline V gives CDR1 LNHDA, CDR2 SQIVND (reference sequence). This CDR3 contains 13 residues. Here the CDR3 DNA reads TGTACCAGTAGAAACAGGGGGGCAGAGACCCAGTACTTC. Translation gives CTSRNRGAETQYF.

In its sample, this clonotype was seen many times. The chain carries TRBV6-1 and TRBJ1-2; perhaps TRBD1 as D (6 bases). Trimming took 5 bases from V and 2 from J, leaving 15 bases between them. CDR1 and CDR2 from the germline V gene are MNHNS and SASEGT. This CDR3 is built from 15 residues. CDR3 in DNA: TGTGCCAGCAGTTACGGGTCAGGGGCAAACTATGGCTACACCTTC. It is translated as CASSYGSGANYGYTF.

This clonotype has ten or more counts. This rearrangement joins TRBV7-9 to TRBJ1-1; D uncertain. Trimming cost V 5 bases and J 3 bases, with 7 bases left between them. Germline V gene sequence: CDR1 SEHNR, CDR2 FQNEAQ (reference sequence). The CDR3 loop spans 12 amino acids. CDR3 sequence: CASSGSDTEAFF. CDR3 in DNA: TGTGCCAGCAGCGGCTCGGACACTGAAGCTTTCTTT.